A single T cell receptor beta chain is shown here with its context. The data are from a study of blood T cell repertoires in COVID-19. As for the study in general: PBMCs, B-cell-depleted T cells, or T cells provided the cDNA or gDNA that made up the material.

Sequencing used immunoSEQ multiplex PCR; TCRdb keeps in-frame clones, though not all of them. This repertoire shows approximately 220,000 clones, 65% to 85% found once; its top ten account for 2.3%. This CDR3 has 15 amino acids. V dropped 5 bases and J dropped 6 bases, with 19 bases sitting between them. Germline CDR1 is SEHNR and CDR2 is FQNEAQ (reference sequence). This sequence was found in a woman aged 60 to 75 with acute or convalescent COVID-19. The specimen sequenced was peripheral blood. The V and J genes are TRBV7-9 and TRBJ1-2, with D possibly being TRBD1 (6 bases). The CDR3, as DNA: TGTGCCAGCAGCGTCGTGAGGGGTGGGGGCGATGGCTACACCTTC. Protein: CASSVVRGGGDGYTF.